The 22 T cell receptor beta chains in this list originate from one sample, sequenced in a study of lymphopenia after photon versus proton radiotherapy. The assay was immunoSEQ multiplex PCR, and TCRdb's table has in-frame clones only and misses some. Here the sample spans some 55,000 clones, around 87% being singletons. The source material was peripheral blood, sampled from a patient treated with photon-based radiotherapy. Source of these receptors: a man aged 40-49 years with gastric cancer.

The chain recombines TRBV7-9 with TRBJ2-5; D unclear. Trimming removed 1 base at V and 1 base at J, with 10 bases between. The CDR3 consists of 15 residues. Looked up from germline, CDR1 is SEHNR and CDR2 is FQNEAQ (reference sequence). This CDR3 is CASSLVSGAQETQYF. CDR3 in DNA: TGTGCCAGCAGCTTAGTTTCAGGCGCCCAAGAGACCCAGTACTTC. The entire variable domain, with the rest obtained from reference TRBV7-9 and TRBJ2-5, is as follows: DTGVSQNPRHKITKRGQNVTFRCDPISEHNRLYWYRQTLGQGPEFLTYFQNEAQLEKSRLLSDRFSAERPKGSFSTLEIQRTEQGDSAMYLCASSLVSGAQETQYFGPGTRLLVL.

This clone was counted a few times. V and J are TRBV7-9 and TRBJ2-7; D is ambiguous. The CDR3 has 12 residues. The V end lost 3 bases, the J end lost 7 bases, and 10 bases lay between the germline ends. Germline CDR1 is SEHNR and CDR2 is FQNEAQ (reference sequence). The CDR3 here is CASSLVQREQYF. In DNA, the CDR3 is TGTGCCAGCAGCTTGGTCCAAAGGGAGCAGTACTTC.

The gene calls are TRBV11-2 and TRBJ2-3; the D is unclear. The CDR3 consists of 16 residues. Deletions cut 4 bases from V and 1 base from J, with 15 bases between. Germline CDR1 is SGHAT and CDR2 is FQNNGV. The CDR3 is CASSSGRLSGTDTQYF. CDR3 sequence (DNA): TGTGCCAGCAGCTCCGGACGGTTATCGGGCACAGATACGCAGTATTTT. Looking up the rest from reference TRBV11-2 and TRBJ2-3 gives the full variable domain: EAGVAQSPRYKIIEKRQSVAFWCNPISGHATLYWYQQILGQGPKLLIQFQNNGVVDDSQLPKDRFSAERLKGVDSTLKIQPAKLEDSAVYLCASSSGRLSGTDTQYFGPGTRLTVL.

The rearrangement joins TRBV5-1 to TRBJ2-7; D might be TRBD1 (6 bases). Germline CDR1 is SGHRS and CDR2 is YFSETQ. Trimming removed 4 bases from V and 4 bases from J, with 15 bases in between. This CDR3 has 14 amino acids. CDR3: CASSHHDQGYEQYF. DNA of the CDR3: TGCGCCAGCAGCCACCACGACCAGGGGTACGAGCAGTACTTC.

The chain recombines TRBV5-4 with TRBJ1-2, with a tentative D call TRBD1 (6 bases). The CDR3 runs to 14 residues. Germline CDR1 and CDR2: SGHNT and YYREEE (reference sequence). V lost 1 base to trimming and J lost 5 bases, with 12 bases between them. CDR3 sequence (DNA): TGTGCCAGCAGCTTGTCAGGGGTAGGGTATGGCTACACCTTC. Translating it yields CASSLSGVGYGYTF.

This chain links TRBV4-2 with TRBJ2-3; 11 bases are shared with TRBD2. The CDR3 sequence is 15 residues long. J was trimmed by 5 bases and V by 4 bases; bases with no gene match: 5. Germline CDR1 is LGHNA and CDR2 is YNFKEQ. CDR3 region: CASSLLAGGRDTQYF. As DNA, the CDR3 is TGTGCCAGCAGCCTATTAGCGGGGGGGCGAGATACGCAGTATTTT.

The CDR3: CASSPTVPGRANTGELFF. The CDR3 region has the DNA TGTGCCAGCAGCCCCACTGTTCCGGGCAGAGCGAACACCGGGGAGCTGTTTTTT. This sequence joins TRBV9 and TRBJ2-2; no clear D. V lost 4 bases, J lost 0 bases, and 19 bases lay in between. Germline-derived CDR1 and CDR2 are SGDLS and YYNGEE. The CDR3 runs to 18 residues. Full variable domain (rest looked up from reference TRBV9 and TRBJ2-2): DSGVTQTPKHLITATGQRVTLRCSPRSGDLSVYWYQQSLDQGLQFLIQYYNGEERAKGNILERFSAQQFPDLHSELNLSSLELGDSALYFCASSPTVPGRANTGELFFGEGSRLTVL.

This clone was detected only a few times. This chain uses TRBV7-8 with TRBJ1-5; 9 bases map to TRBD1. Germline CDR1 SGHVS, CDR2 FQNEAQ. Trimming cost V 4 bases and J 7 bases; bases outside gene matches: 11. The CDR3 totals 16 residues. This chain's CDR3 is CASSYATGGAGQPQHF. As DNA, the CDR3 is TGTGCCAGCAGCTACGCAACAGGGGGCGCGGGACAGCCCCAGCATTTT. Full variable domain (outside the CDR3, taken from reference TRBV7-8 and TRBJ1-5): GAGVSQSPRYKVAKRGQDVALRCDPISGHVSLFWYQQALGQGPEFLTYFQNEAQLDKSGLPSDRFFAERPEGSVSTLKIQRTQQEDSAVYLCASSYATGGAGQPQHFGDGTRLSIL.

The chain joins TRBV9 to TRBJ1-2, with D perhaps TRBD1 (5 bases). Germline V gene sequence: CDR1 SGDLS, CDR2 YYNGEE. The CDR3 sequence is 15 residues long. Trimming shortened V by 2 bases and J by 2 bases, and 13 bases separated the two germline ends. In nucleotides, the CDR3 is TGTGCCAGCAGCGTCGGGGGGGGACTAAACTATGGCTACACCTTC. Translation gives CASSVGGGLNYGYTF.

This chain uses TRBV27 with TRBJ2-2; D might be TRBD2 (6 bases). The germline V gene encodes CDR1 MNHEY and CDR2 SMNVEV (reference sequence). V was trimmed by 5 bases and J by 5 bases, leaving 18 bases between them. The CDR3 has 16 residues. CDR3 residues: CASSPRTTLGTGELFF. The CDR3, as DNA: TGTGCCAGCAGTCCCCGGACTACCTTAGGAACCGGGGAGCTGTTTTTT.

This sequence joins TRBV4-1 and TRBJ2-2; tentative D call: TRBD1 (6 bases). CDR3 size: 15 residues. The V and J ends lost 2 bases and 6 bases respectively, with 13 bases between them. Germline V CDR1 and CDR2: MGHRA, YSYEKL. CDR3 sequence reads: CASSQPLDSPGELFF. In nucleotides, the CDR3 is TGCGCCAGCAGCCAACCCCTGGACAGCCCCGGGGAGCTGTTTTTT.

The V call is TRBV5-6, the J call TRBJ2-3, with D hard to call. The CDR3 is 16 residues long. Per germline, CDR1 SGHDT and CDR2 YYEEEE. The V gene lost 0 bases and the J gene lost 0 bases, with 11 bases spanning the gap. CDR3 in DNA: TGTGCCAGCAGCTTGGCTGTCAGCTCTAGCACAGATACGCAGTATTTT. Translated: CASSLAVSSSTDTQYF.

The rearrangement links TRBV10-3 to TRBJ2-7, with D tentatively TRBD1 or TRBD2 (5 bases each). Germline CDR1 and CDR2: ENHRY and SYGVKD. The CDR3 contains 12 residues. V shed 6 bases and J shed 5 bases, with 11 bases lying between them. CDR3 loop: CAISAGTDEQYF. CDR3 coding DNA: TGTGCCATCAGCGCTGGGACCGACGAGCAGTACTTC.

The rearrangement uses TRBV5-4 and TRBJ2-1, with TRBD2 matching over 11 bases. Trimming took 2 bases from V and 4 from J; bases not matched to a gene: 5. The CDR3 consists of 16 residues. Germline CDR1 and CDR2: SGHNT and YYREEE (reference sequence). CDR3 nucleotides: TGTGCCAGCAGCTTAGGGCTAGCGGGGGGTTACAATGAGCAGTTCTTC. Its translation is CASSLGLAGGYNEQFF.

For the CDR3, the DNA is TGTGCCACCCAGGGGCCCTCCTACGAGCAGTACTTC. Encoded protein: CATQGPSYEQYF. The V gene is TRBV6-1, the J gene TRBJ2-7; a weak D match, TRBD1 (6 bases). Germline CDR1 and CDR2: MNHNS and SASEGT. CDR3 length equals 12 residues. V was cut by 10 bases and J by 0 bases, with 10 bases left in between.

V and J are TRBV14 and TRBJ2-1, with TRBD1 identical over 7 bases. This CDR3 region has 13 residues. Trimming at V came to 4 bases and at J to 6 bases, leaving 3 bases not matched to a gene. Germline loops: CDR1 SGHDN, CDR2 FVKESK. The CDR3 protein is CASSPGQLNEQFF. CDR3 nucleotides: TGTGCCAGCAGCCCGGGACAGCTCAATGAGCAGTTCTTC.

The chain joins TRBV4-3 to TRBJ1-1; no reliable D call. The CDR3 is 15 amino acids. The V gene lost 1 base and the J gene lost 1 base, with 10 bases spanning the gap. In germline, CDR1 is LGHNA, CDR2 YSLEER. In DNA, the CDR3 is TGCGCCAGCAGCCAAGGTCAGACGGCGAACACTGAAGCTTTCTTT. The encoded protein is CASSQGQTANTEAFF.

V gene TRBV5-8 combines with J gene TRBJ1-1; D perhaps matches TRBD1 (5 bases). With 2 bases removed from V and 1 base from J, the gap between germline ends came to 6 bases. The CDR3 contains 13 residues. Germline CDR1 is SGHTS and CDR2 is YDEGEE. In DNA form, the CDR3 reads TGTGCCAGCAGCTTTGGGGGGAACACTGAAGCTTTCTTT. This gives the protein CASSFGGNTEAFF.

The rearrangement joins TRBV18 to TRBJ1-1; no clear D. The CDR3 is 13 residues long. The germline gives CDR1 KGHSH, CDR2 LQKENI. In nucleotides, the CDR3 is TGTGTTGGGCGGTCCGATTCGAACACTGAAGCTTTCTTT. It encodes CVGRSDSNTEAFF.

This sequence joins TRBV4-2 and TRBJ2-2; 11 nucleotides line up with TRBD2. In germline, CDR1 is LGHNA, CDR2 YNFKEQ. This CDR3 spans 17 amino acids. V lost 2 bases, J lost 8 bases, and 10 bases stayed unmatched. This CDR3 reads CASSQLPETSGAGELFF. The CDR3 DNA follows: TGTGCCAGCAGCCAACTTCCGGAGACTAGCGGGGCGGGGGAGCTGTTTTTT.

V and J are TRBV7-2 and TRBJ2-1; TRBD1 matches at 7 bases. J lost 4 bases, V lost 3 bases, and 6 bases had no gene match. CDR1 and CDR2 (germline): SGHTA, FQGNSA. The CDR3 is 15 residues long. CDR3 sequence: CASSLDGTEYNEQFF. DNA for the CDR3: TGTGCCAGCAGCTTGGACGGGACAGAATACAATGAGCAGTTCTTC.

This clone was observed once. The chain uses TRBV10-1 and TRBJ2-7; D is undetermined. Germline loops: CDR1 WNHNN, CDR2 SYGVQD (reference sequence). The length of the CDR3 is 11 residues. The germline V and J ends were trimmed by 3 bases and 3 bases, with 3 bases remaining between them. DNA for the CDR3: TGCGCCAGCAGTGACCGCTACGAGCAGTACTTC. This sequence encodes CASSDRYEQYF.